The clone carrying this T cell receptor beta chain was picked up many times. Its target is unknown. Preparation of the TCRbeta library was carried out with unique molecular identifiers. TCRdb passed the PCR reads through MiXCR, listing each CDR3 protein once. The table includes under 60,000 distinct CDR3 sequences, 5.5% to 7.5% detected once. This entry comes from a study of T-cell reconstitution after alpha-beta-depleted transplantation in children. Study-level findings and limits: Alpha-beta T cells about two months after transplant reportedly derived from several hundred expanded graft clones. Diversity of TCRbeta at day 60 was high in some patients, arising from surviving recipient T cells and thymic progenitors.

CDR3 length: 15 amino acids. V lost 2 bases to trimming and J lost 0 bases, with 8 bases between them. Germline loops: CDR1 KGHDR, CDR2 SFDVKD. The sequencing here drew on PBMCs, mostly from graft donor cells, taken 60 days after TCRalphabeta/CD19-depleted stem cell transplant. The receptor was isolated from a female patient between 2 and 10 years old who had a stem cell transplant for aplastic anemia, so the T cells may come from the graft donor. The chain couples TRBV24-1 to TRBJ2-3; no reliable D call. CDR3 DNA sequence: TGTGCCACCAGTGATTCCAGGTCTAGCACAGATACGCAGTATTTT. Amino acids: CATSDSRSSTDTQYF.